The rows below give T cell receptor beta chains drawn from one sample of a study of blood T cell repertoires in COVID-19. Assay: immunoSEQ multiplex PCR; the TCRdb copy retains only in-frame clones and omits some. Among more than 70,000 clones, roughly 80% were seen once, and the ten largest hold roughly 4.8%. The source material was peripheral blood. The source of these receptors is an elderly woman with active or convalescent COVID-19. Both conserved end residues are part of each CDR3. D genes are given only for firm matches.

>TRBV5-1|.|TRBJ1-1
CASNGLEGLNTEAFF
>TRBV6-4|TRBD1|TRBJ1-2
CASSRTGGLYGYTF
>TRBV4-3|TRBD1|TRBJ2-7
CASSQGQGHYEQYF
>TRBV12-5|.|TRBJ2-1
CASGLNSWNEQFF
>TRBV6-5|.|TRBJ1-6
CASSQGNSPLHF
>TRBV12-3/TRBV12-4|TRBD2|TRBJ2-7
CASRRTSGYEQYF
>TRBV7-2|.|TRBJ2-1
CASSLVPAGQFF
>TRBV2|TRBD1|TRBJ2-2
CASSGQGTGELFF
>TRBV15|TRBD2|TRBJ2-3
CATSRNPGLATDTQYF
>TRBV7-2|.|TRBJ1-6
CASSLARNSPLHF
>TRBV29-1|TRBD2|TRBJ2-3
CSVPPSGSFDTQYF
>TRBV7-2|TRBD2|TRBJ2-1
CASSLELAGGRNEQFF
>TRBV7-5|.|TRBJ2-3
CVRSLRSGSGPFTDTQYF
>TRBV10-3|TRBD2|TRBJ2-5
CAISESSFGGGAEKTQYF
>TRBV4-1|TRBD1|TRBJ1-1
CASSLTGAEAFF
>TRBV28|.|TRBJ2-2
CASTERGSLNTGELFF
>TRBV19|TRBD1|TRBJ2-7
CASSGQGRYEQYF
>TRBV6-2/TRBV6-3|.|TRBJ2-1
CASSSRRGSKYNEQFF
>TRBV6-6|TRBD1|TRBJ2-7
CASSPGQGPPYEQYF
>TRBV28|TRBD1|TRBJ1-5
CASSDRGKDQPQHF
>TRBV7-9|.|TRBJ2-5
CASSSTVAVRGGETQYF
>TRBV7-2|.|TRBJ2-5
CASSLAGGGETQYF
>TRBV18|TRBD1|TRBJ1-4
CASFQRTGANEKLFF
>TRBV4-1|.|TRBJ2-7
CASSLINAVSYEQYF
>TRBV19|.|TRBJ2-1
CASSIPRGGSYNEQFF
>TRBV11-2|TRBD2|TRBJ2-3
CASNRLAGGLGTDTQYF
>TRBV2|.|TRBJ1-4
CASSDTGNTNEKLFF
>TRBV5-1|.|TRBJ2-1
CASSLQDSYNEQFF
>TRBV28|TRBD2|TRBJ2-7
CASKNGGSRAEQYF
>TRBV10-1|.|TRBJ2-3
CASSEGLADTQYF
>TRBV5-5|.|TRBJ1-2
CASSLAMRYRSEGYTF
>TRBV6-5|.|TRBJ1-3
CASTFGGAGNTIYF
>TRBV6-2/TRBV6-3|.|TRBJ1-5
CASSYVSGAQPQHF
>TRBV24-1|TRBD1|TRBJ2-2
CATSDHRGTGELFF
>TRBV19|TRBD1|TRBJ2-7
CASSIGDRGNEQYF
>TRBV5-4|TRBD2|TRBJ2-7
CASSPGLAGGLYEQYF
>TRBV6-2/TRBV6-3|.|TRBJ1-5
CASSPPTDTRPQHF
>TRBV11-3|TRBD2|TRBJ2-3
CASSRGLAGVVAADTQYF
>TRBV27|.|TRBJ2-7
CASSLSGGLYEQYF
>TRBV5-1|.|TRBJ2-7
CASSLESGEQYF
>TRBV7-6|TRBD1|TRBJ2-2
CASSPIGGWTGELFF
>TRBV28|.|TRBJ2-5
CASSPEFATSPETQYF
>TRBV6-1|.|TRBJ1-5
CASSERTAAQHF
>TRBV27|TRBD1|TRBJ1-4
CASSLGQLDNEKLFF
>TRBV30|.|TRBJ1-1
CAWSVFSNEAFF
>TRBV18|.|TRBJ2-6
CASSPGWEASSGANVLTF
>TRBV11-2|TRBD2|TRBJ2-2
CASSLRLAGESSGELFF
>TRBV2|.|TRBJ2-1
CASKVSGPYNEQFF
>TRBV7-2|.|TRBJ2-2
CASSLALGAGELFF